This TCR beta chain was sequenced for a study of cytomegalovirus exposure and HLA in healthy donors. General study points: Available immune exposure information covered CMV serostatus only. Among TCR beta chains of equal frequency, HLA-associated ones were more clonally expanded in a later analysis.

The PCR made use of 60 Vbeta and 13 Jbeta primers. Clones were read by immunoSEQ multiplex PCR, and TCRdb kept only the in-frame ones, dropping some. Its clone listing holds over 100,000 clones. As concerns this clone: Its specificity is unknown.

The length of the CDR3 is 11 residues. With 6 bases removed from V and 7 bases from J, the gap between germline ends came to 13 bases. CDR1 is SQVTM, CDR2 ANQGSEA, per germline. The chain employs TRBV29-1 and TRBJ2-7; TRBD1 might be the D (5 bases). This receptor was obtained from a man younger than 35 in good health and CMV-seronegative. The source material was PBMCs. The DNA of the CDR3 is TGCAGCGTCCCAAGGGGTCCTGAGCAGTACTTC. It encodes CSVPRGPEQYF.